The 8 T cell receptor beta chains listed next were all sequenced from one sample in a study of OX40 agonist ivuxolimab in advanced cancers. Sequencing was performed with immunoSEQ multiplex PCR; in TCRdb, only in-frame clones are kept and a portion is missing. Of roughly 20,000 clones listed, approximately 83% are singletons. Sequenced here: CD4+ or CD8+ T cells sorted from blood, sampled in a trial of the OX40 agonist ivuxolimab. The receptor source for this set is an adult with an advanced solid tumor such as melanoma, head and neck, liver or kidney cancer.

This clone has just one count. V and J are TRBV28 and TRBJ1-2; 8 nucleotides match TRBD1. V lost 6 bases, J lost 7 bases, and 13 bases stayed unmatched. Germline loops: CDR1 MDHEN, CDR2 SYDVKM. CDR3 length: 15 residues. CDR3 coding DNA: TGTGCCAGCAGCTCACTGGACAGGGAAGGGGCTGGCTACACCTTC. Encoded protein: CASSSLDREGAGYTF.

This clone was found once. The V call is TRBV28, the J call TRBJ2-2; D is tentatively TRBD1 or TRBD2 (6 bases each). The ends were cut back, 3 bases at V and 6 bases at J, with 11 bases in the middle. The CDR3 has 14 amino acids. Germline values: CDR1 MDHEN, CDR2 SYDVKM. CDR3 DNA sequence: TGTGCCAGCAGTTTGGGGGGCGATGCCGGGGAGCTGTTTTTT. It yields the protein CASSLGGDAGELFF.

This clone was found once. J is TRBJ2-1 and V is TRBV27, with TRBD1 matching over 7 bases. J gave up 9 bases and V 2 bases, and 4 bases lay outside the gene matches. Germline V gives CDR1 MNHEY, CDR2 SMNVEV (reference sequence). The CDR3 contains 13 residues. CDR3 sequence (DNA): TGTGCCAGCAGTTTAAACAGGGGATTTGAGCAGTTCTTC. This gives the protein CASSLNRGFEQFF.

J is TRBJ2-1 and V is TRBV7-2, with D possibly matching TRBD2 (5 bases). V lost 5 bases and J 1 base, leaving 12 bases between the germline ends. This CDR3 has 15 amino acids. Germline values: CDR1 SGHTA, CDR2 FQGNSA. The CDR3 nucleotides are TGTGCCAGCAGCCCTTTTACGGGATCCTACAATGAGCAGTTCTTC. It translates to CASSPFTGSYNEQFF.

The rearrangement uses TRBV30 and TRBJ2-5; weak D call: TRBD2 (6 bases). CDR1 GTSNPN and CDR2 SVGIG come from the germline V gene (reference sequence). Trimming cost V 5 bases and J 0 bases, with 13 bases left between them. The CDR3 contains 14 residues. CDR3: CAWGSGGNQETQYF. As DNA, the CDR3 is TGTGCCTGGGGGTCAGGAGGGAACCAAGAGACCCAGTACTTC.

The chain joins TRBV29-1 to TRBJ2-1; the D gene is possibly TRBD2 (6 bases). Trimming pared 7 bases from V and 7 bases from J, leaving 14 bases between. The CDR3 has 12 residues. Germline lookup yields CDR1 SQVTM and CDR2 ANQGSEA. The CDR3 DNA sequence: TGCAGCGCCACGGGCGGGGAGAATGAGCAGTTCTTC. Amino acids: CSATGGENEQFF.

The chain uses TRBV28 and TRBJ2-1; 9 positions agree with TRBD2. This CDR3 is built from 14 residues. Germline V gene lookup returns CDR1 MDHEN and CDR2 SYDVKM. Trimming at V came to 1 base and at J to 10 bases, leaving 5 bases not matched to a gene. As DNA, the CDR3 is TGTGCCAGCAGTTTATCACTAGCGGGCGGAGAGCAGTTCTTC. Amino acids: CASSLSLAGGEQFF.

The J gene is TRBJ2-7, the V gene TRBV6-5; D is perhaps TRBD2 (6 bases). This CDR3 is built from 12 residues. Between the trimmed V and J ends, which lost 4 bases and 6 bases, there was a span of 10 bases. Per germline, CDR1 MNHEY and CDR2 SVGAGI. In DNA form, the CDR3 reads TGTGCCAGCAGTTTGGGAGGACGCGAGCAGTACTTC. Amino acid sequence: CASSLGGREQYF.